This T cell receptor beta chain emerged from a study of shared T cell receptors in the human thymus. The length of the CDR3 is 14 residues. CDR1 SGHRS and CDR2 YFSETQ come from the germline V gene. V lost 0 bases to trimming and J lost 2 bases, with 8 bases between them. The data were produced by immunoSEQ multiplex PCR, yet TCRdb's version contains in-frame clones alone and is incomplete. The sample has about 730,000 clones; approximately 83% are singletons. These data are also associated with another study on human thymus T cells. That study reports: The donors were infants in Finland with congenital heart defects, otherwise immunologically healthy. Resected material from corrective heart surgery provided the thymus tissue analysed. Repertoires from thymus and blood appeared to show biased V and J gene usage. Unrelated individuals reportedly shared highly overlapping thymic TCR repertoires.

Sequences were obtained from thymocytes. This chain links TRBV5-1 with TRBJ1-2, with D unclear. This sequence originates from a girl less than two years old with a congenital heart defect. CDR3 protein: CASSLGSQNYGYTF. The CDR3 coding sequence is TGCGCCAGCAGCTTGGGGTCCCAGAACTATGGCTACACCTTC.